The sequence of this TCR beta chain was determined in a study of cytomegalovirus exposure and HLA in healthy donors. General study findings and limits: The study flagged roughly 150 TCR beta chains as cytomegalovirus-associated.

PCR used 60 Vbeta primers and 13 Jbeta primers. TCRdb's table, derived via immunoSEQ multiplex PCR, lists solely in-frame clones and lacks some. The data hold around 120,000 clones, with around 76% observed a single time. The V end was cut by 7 bases, the J end by 6 bases, with 18 bases between. CDR1 SGHTA and CDR2 FQGTGA come from the germline V gene. CDR3 length: 14 residues. Details on this clone: Its antigen is not identified.

The sample taken for sequencing was PBMCs. This TCR derives from a man between 60 and 75 years old in good health and CMV-seropositive. This chain joins TRBV7-3 and TRBJ1-1; tentative D call: TRBD1 (5 bases). The CDR3 sequence: CASKPADRGSEAFF. In nucleotides, the CDR3 is TGTGCCAGCAAGCCTGCCGACCGGGGGTCTGAAGCTTTCTTT.